Below, one T cell receptor (beta chain) is given with its context. The data were obtained in a study of shared clonotypes between healthy human individuals. About the study: Three plates each covered CD4 naive and memory; CD8 naive two, CD8 memory one.

Produced via immunoSEQ multiplex PCR; TCRdb's table is partial and in-frame only. This table holds 2 million to 2.5 million clones, 90% to 95% found once. From germline, CDR1 is SGHRS and CDR2 YFSETQ. Losses at the gene ends were 7 bases for V and 5 bases for J; bases not matched to a gene: 9. The CDR3 is 16 residues long. Source material: naive CD4+ T cells from PBMCs. Sample subset: CD45RA+ positively selected. V usage is TRBV5-1 and J usage is TRBJ2-2; 12 bases align to TRBD2. The source is a man between 18 and 35 years old in good health. Some clones in this sample may be carry-over from other donors' samples. As DNA, the CDR3 is TGCGCCAGCGCCCGACTAGCGGGAGTAGGAACCGGGGAGCTGTTTTTT. It yields the protein CASARLAGVGTGELFF.